The clone carrying this TCR beta chain was seen once. These data are taken from a study of sequential checkpoint blockade in melanoma. Noted treatment: randomized to nivolumab then ipilimumab (arm A) or the reverse (arm B). Assay used: immunoSEQ multiplex PCR; TCRdb lists only in-frame clones, some missing. The sample lists about 20,000 clones, roughly four fifths seen once, with roughly half in the top ten. Germline V gene lookup returns CDR1 MNHEY and CDR2 SVGAGI. This CDR3 is 14 amino acids long. The junction had 8 bases not matched to a gene; V was cut back by 4 bases and J by 6 bases. Sequencing was performed on CD8+ T cells sorted from blood (inferred from file names), taken from a patient given nivolumab and ipilimumab in sequence. V usage is TRBV6-5 and J usage is TRBJ1-2, with 7 positions matching TRBD1. The TCR sequence derives from a human donor with melanoma. In DNA form, the CDR3 reads TGTGCCAGCAGTTCTGGAGGGGGCGACCATGGCTACACCTTC. Translation: CASSSGGGDHGYTF.